This TCR beta chain originates from a study of blood T cell repertoires in COVID-19. Study context: The United States, Italy and Spain supplied acute and convalescent COVID-19 samples. PBMCs, B-cell-depleted T cells, or T cells were the source of the cDNA or gDNA that made up the material.

Study processing details: By means of reference gene primer amplification, nucleated cell counts were estimated. TCRdb keeps only in-frame clones here, not all; method: immunoSEQ multiplex PCR. The DNA gave D and trimming, while V, J and clone size come from that table. The sample shows 150,000 to 200,000 clones, around 86% of them seen only once. CDR1 and CDR2 from the germline V gene are KGHDR and SFDVKD. Trimming stripped 4 bases from V and 7 bases from J, with 19 bases between. There are 16 residues in the CDR3. This clone occurred once. The chain recombines TRBV24-1 with TRBJ1-5, with D perhaps matching TRBD1 (6 bases). Sequences were obtained from peripheral blood. The source of this sequence is a woman aged 25 to 39 with active or convalescent COVID-19. The CDR3 sequence is CATSDPDSGVGQPQHF. CDR3 DNA sequence: TGTGCCACCAGTGACCCGGACAGCGGAGTAGGGCAGCCCCAGCATTTT.